This T cell receptor (beta chain) was observed in a study of blood T cell repertoires in COVID-19. The protocol was immunoSEQ multiplex PCR, while the TCRdb copy is restricted to in-frame clones and leaves out a portion. This sample has about 140,000 clones, with around three quarters found just once. The CDR3 is made up of 14 amino acids. The ends were cut back, 5 bases at V and 5 bases at J, with 16 bases in the middle. The germline CDR1 and CDR2 sequences are SGHVS and FQNEAQ. This TCR was recovered from a man aged 50 to 59 with active or convalescent COVID-19. The chain uses TRBV7-8 and TRBJ2-7, with D possibly TRBD2 on 6 matching bases. The sample comprised peripheral blood. CDR3 amino acids: CASSAKTRIDEQYF. The CDR3 DNA follows: TGTGCCAGCAGCGCGAAGACTAGGATTGACGAGCAGTACTTC.